These 21 T cell receptor beta chains share one sample of origin, sequenced in a study of preoperative IRX-2 immunotherapy in early breast cancer. Treatment of the sample: preoperative locoregional IRX-2 cytokine immunotherapy. Assay used: immunoSEQ multiplex PCR; TCRdb lists only in-frame clones, some missing. Of about 98,000 clones in the sample, just over 85% are singletons; the top ten hold around 2%. Sample: tumor tissue, taken after IRX-2 immunotherapy. The receptors were sampled from a human donor with breast cancer.

The V and J genes are TRBV12-5 and TRBJ1-5, with D tentatively TRBD1 (5 bases). This CDR3 spans 13 amino acids. Germline V CDR1 and CDR2: LGHNT, FRNRAP. V was clipped by 1 base and J by 7 bases, with 8 bases between them. The CDR3 spells CASGLDEGQPQHF. The CDR3, as DNA: TGTGCTAGTGGTTTGGACGAGGGGCAGCCCCAGCATTTT.

V is TRBV23-1 and J is TRBJ2-4, with D perhaps matching TRBD2 (6 bases). TRBV23-1 carries the ORF label, with uncertain function. The V end lost 2 bases, the J end lost 8 bases, and 19 bases lay between the germline ends. This CDR3 contains 16 residues. DNA of the CDR3: TGCGCCAGCAGTCAAAGTCGCCTGTGGAGGGTAGACATTCAGTACTTC. Protein product: CASSQSRLWRVDIQYF.

CDR3 sequence: CASSDGPKDPGSNQPQHF. The CDR3 DNA is TGTGCCAGCAGTGATGGCCCTAAGGACCCCGGTAGCAATCAGCCCCAGCATTTT. The V and J genes are TRBV6-8 and TRBJ1-5; D not resolved. The CDR3 sequence is 18 residues long. Germline CDR1 is MNHGY and CDR2 is SAAAGT. The ends were cut back, 5 bases at V and 0 bases at J, with 20 bases in the middle.

The chain carries TRBV5-1 and TRBJ2-7; 7 bases line up with TRBD1. The J segment lost 3 bases and the V segment lost 1 base, leaving 7 bases of the junction unmatched. The CDR3 is made up of 15 amino acids. In germline, CDR1 is SGHRS, CDR2 YFSETQ. CDR3 coding DNA: TGCGCCAGCAGCTTGTCGGGACAGAACCGCTACGAGCAGTACTTC. Amino acid sequence: CASSLSGQNRYEQYF.

The V and J genes are TRBV14 and TRBJ2-7; D gene uncertain. The CDR3 extends over 13 amino acids. The germline V and J ends were trimmed by 8 bases and 5 bases, with 16 bases remaining between them. The germline V gene encodes CDR1 SGHDN and CDR2 FVKESK. CDR3 sequence: CASSRSLWDEQYF. The CDR3 nucleotides are TGTGCCAGCTCGAGGTCCTTGTGGGACGAGCAGTACTTC.

This clone has only a few counts. The chain recombines TRBV15 with TRBJ1-2; TRBD1 matches 8 bases. CDR3 length: 16 amino acids. CDR1 and CDR2 (germline): LNHNV, YYDKDF (reference sequence). J lost 2 bases, V lost 1 base, and 6 bases had no gene match. The CDR3 spells CATSRVGSGGNYGYTF. In DNA, the CDR3 is TGTGCCACCAGCAGAGTGGGGTCAGGGGGCAACTATGGCTACACCTTC.

V is TRBV19 and J is TRBJ2-3; D may match TRBD1 or TRBD2 (5 bases each). The CDR3 length is 15 residues. V was pared by 3 bases and J by 2 bases, with 12 bases between. Germline-derived CDR1 and CDR2 are LNHDA and SQIVND (reference sequence). CDR3 coding DNA: TGTGCCAGTAGTATGAGGGTACAGGCCACAGATACGCAGTATTTT. Its translation is CASSMRVQATDTQYF.

Comments on this clone: Sequence at one end of the junction differs from germline and may be a read error. This chain joins TRBV30 and TRBJ1-2; D gene ambiguous. CDR3 length equals 13 residues. From germline, CDR1 is GTSNPN and CDR2 SVGIG (reference sequence). CDR3 loop: CAWNRHGSYGYTF. Written as DNA, the CDR3 is TGTGCCTGGAATCGACATGGATCCTATGGTTACACCTTC.

The chain has TRBV19 and TRBJ1-3, with D maybe TRBD1 (5 bases). V shed 8 bases and J shed 4 bases, with 12 bases lying between them. This CDR3 is built from 13 residues. Germline lookup yields CDR1 LNHDA and CDR2 SQIVND (reference sequence). The CDR3 sequence: CASAWTRGNTIYF. In DNA, the CDR3 is TGTGCCAGTGCCTGGACAAGAGGAAACACCATATATTTT.

The chain carries TRBV14 and TRBJ1-6, with D unresolved. Germline loops: CDR1 SGHDN, CDR2 FVKESK. V lost 7 bases and J 10 bases, leaving 14 bases between the germline ends. The CDR3 has 13 residues. As DNA, the CDR3 is TGTGCCAGCAATTCGGAGGCACGATCACCCCTCCACTTT. It encodes CASNSEARSPLHF.

V usage is TRBV10-2 and J usage is TRBJ2-7, with 7 positions matching TRBD2. This CDR3 contains 14 residues. With 3 bases clipped from V and 3 bases from J, the junction kept 5 bases outside the gene matches. Germline loops: CDR1 WSHSY, CDR2 SAAADI. CDR3 amino acids: CASSESTGGYEQYF. In nucleotides, the CDR3 is TGCGCCAGCAGTGAATCGACGGGGGGCTACGAGCAGTACTTC.

This chain joins TRBV5-1 and TRBJ1-2; no clear D gene. The CDR3 is 14 residues long. CDR1 and CDR2 (germline): SGHRS, YFSETQ. V gave up 0 bases and J gave up 8 bases, with 14 bases separating them. CDR3 nucleotides: TGCGCCAGCAGCTTGGGTGGGGTTGACGGCGGCTACACCTTC. Translation: CASSLGGVDGGYTF.

Comments on this clone: A base was left unread or ambiguous, and X is written for its residue. The chain uses TRBV28 and TRBJ1-2; D call uncertain. Trimming removed 10 bases from V and 8 bases from J, with 17 bases in between. This CDR3 spans 12 amino acids. Germline V gene data show CDR1 as MDHEN and CDR2 as SYDVKM. CDR3 bases: TGTGCCARCTCCGGCGGAAACGAGGGCTACACCTTC. Translated, it gives CAXSGGNEGYTF.

This clone has only a few counts. The chain joins TRBV10-2 to TRBJ1-1; D is undetermined. The CDR3 runs to 13 residues. Trimming shortened V by 7 bases and J by 0 bases, and 9 bases separated the two germline ends. CDR1 is WSHSY, CDR2 SAAADI, per germline. For the CDR3, the DNA is TGCGCCAGCAAAGGGATACTGAACACTGAAGCTTTCTTT. It yields the protein CASKGILNTEAFF.

CDR3 sequence (DNA): TGCGCCAGCAGCCCCGGGACAGGGGGAGCGGTATCGCAGTTCTTC. Translated: CASSPGTGGAVSQFF. This sequence joins TRBV5-1 and TRBJ2-1, with 11 bases lining up with TRBD1. The CDR3 consists of 15 residues. Trimming took 4 bases from V and 12 from J; bases not matched to a gene: 12. Germline V gene lookup returns CDR1 SGHRS and CDR2 YFSETQ.

Here the CDR3 reads CAWSPGGLGYTF. CDR3 sequence (DNA): TGTGCCTGGAGCCCAGGGGGGCTCGGCTACACCTTC. The rearrangement joins TRBV30 to TRBJ1-2; 7 bases are shared with TRBD1. The V segment lost 3 bases and the J segment 8 bases; nucleotides outside the gene matches: 6. In germline, CDR1 is GTSNPN, CDR2 SVGIG (reference sequence). The CDR3 extends over 12 amino acids.

Worth noting for this clone: Within the sample, other DNA sequences also encode this same CDR3. The rearrangement joins TRBV28 to TRBJ1-4; no clear D. The germline V and J ends were trimmed by 6 bases and 4 bases, with 12 bases remaining between them. CDR1 and CDR2 from the germline V gene are MDHEN and SYDVKM. The CDR3 has 14 residues. The CDR3 region is CASRRTGSNEKLFF. In DNA form, the CDR3 reads TGTGCCAGCAGACGGACGGGCAGTAATGAAAAACTGTTTTTT.

J is TRBJ2-7 and V is TRBV28; D unresolved. V was pared by 10 bases and J by 3 bases, with 16 bases between. The CDR3 has 13 amino acids. Germline CDR1 MDHEN, CDR2 SYDVKM. CDR3 protein: CATTVRPLYEQYF. CDR3 coding DNA: TGTGCCACCACCGTTCGACCCCTCTACGAGCAGTACTTC.

This clone has just one count. The rearrangement links TRBV6-1 to TRBJ2-3; no reliable D call. The CDR3 is made up of 12 amino acids. Germline lookup yields CDR1 MNHNS and CDR2 SASEGT. Trimming took off 1 base at V and 4 bases at J, with 3 bases between the two ends. The DNA for the CDR3 is TGTGCCAGCAGTGAAGGGGCAGATACGCAGTATTTT. Translating it yields CASSEGADTQYF.

V is TRBV7-1 and J is TRBJ2-1; 7 bases line up with TRBD1. TRBV7-1 is recorded as an ORF, its role being uncertain. The CDR3 length is 13 residues. J gave up 6 bases and V 5 bases, and 4 bases lay outside the gene matches. The DNA of the CDR3 is TGTGCCAGCAGCCCTGGGACAGTCAATGAGCAGTTCTTC. Translated: CASSPGTVNEQFF.

V usage is TRBV5-1 and J usage is TRBJ2-3; possible D gene TRBD1, 6 bases. CDR1 SGHRS and CDR2 YFSETQ come from the germline V gene. Trimming took off 4 bases at V and 1 base at J, with 16 bases between the two ends. CDR3 size: 16 residues. The CDR3 sequence: CASSPGTSEGTDTQYF. In DNA, the CDR3 is TGCGCCAGCAGCCCTGGGACATCCGAGGGCACAGATACGCAGTATTTT.